A single T cell receptor (beta chain) is shown here with its context. Its antigen is unknown. This entry is derived from a study of T cell responses to AZD1222 COVID-19 vaccine. Study-level findings and limits: At 160-218 and 743-854, vaccine-associated CD4 TCRs were dominant, and they spanned spike. There were mostly white British donors and more females than males, and clonal diversity was possibly underestimated.

Repertoires were generated with immunoSEQ multiplex PCR, while TCRdb's copy carries only in-frame clones and drops some. The profile shows more than 95,000 clones, around nine tenths of them singletons. The sequencing here drew on peripheral blood, taken on day 0 of AZD1222 vaccination. This receptor was obtained from an adult in good health.

The CDR3: CAISDLGRGTGSYEQYF. CDR3 coding DNA: TGTGCCATCAGTGATCTGGGGCGAGGGACAGGCTCCTACGAGCAGTACTTC. This sequence joins TRBV10-3 and TRBJ2-7, with 8 bases matching TRBD1. Per the germline V gene, CDR1 is ENHRY and CDR2 is SYGVKD. Trimming cost V 3 bases and J 0 bases; bases outside gene matches: 10. The CDR3 sequence is 17 residues long.